What follows describes a single T cell receptor beta chain. The antigen is undetermined. Survey sequencing of tumors mostly used about 4.8 ug DNA, two replicates. Sequencing used immunoSEQ multiplex PCR; TCRdb keeps in-frame clones, though not all of them. In the table there are 13,000 or so clones, around three fifths of which are singletons. The data derive from a study of neoadjuvant anti-PD-1 for oral cavity cancer. Study-wide background: Most patients had three to four biweekly doses of 3 mg/kg nivolumab before resection. Overall study findings and caveats: Higher pretreatment Treg/Th17 ratios tracked higher pretreatment blood clonality.

The material was tumor tissue, obtained before nivolumab (anti-PD-1) treatment. This TCR derives from a person between 35 and 79 years old with oral cavity squamous cell carcinoma.

The DNA of the CDR3 is TGTGCCAGCACCCAGCTAACGGGGGGGGAGGGCCGGAATGAGCAGTTCTTC. This translates into CASTQLTGGEGRNEQFF. The chain has TRBV4-2 and TRBJ2-1; 8 bases are shared with TRBD2. Looked up from germline, CDR1 is LGHNA and CDR2 is YNFKEQ. J gave up 7 bases and V 7 bases, and 18 bases lay outside the gene matches. The CDR3 is 17 residues long.